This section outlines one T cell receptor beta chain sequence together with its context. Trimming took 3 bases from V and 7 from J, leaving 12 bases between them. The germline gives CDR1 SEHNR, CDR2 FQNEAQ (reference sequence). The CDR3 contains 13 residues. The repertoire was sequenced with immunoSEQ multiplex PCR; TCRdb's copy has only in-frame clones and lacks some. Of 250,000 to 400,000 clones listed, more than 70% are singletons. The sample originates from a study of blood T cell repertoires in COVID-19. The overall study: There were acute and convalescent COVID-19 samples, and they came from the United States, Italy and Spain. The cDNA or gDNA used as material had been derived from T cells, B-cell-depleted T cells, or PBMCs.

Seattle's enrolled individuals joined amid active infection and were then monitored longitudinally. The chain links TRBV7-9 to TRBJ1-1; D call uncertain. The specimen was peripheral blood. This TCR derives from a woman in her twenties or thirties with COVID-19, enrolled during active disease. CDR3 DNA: TGTGCCAGCAGCTTCGGTCCCGGTATTGAAGCTTTCTTT. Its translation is CASSFGPGIEAFF. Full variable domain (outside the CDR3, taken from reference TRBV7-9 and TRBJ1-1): DTGVSQNPRHKITKRGQNVTFRCDPISEHNRLYWYRQTLGQGPEFLTYFQNEAQLEKSRLLSDRFSAERPKGSFSTLEIQRTEQGDSAMYLCASSFGPGIEAFFGQGTRLTVV.